The source of this TCR beta chain is a study of technical replicates of blood from a handful of donors. The CDR3 contains 13 residues. V lost 4 bases and J lost 9; bases outside the gene matches: 7. CDR1 is SGHRS, CDR2 YFSETQ, per germline. The data were produced by immunoSEQ multiplex PCR, yet TCRdb's version contains in-frame clones alone and is incomplete. The table shows some 13,000 clones, with more than 85% occurring only once. The rearrangement links TRBV5-1 to TRBJ2-1, with TRBD1 matching over 7 bases. The sequence came from a human donor in good health. What was sequenced was PBMCs. The CDR3 DNA follows: TGCGCCAGCAGCCCGTCCCCAGGGGGTGAGCAGTTCTTC. It encodes CASSPSPGGEQFF.